This T cell receptor beta chain was identified during a study of blood T cells in healthy people across ages. V lost 6 bases, J lost 4 bases, and 14 bases stayed unmatched. CDR3 length: 16 residues. Germline loops: CDR1 DFQATT, CDR2 SNEGSKA (reference sequence). The authors ran a second PCR of roughly 6 to 12 cycles using a sample-barcoded 5' primer and a J-beta primer mix. A tag from a template-switch adaptor with 12 random nucleotides marked each cDNA molecule. TCRdb analysed the 5' RACE reads with MiXCR anew, one entry per CDR3 protein. The sample yields 550,000 to 650,000 distinct CDR3 sequences, around 31% seen once. The amount of total RNA extracted per sample was at least 5.5 micrograms. This clonotype showed up many times. The antigen is undetermined. Study results and limitations: Unsorted PBMCs ruled out conclusive naive versus antigen-experienced comparison. Nothing was known about donor CMV status, and this possibly confounded expanded clonotype changes.

The sequenced sample consisted of blood. The sequence was collected from a woman older than 75 in good health. J is TRBJ2-5 and V is TRBV20-1; 10 nucleotides line up with TRBD2. The CDR3 loop reads CSAPPWKRGGRETQYF. Written as DNA, the CDR3 is TGCAGTGCCCCGCCATGGAAGCGGGGGGGCCGAGAGACCCAGTACTTC.